The 26 T cell receptor beta chains reported below all come from one sample, sequenced in a study of response to subunit inactivated influenza vaccine. TCRdb reprocessed the RT-PCR reads with MiXCR, giving one entry per CDR3 protein. Of around 790,000 distinct CDR3 sequences listed, approximately 22% are singletons. Sequenced material: PBMCs from blood, taken 5 days after vaccination. The source is a man aged 50-60 years who received an inactivated influenza vaccine.

In this sample, this clonotype turned up a few times. The CDR3 loop is CATSSATGSYEQYF. CDR3 DNA sequence: TGTGCCACCAGCAGTGCGACAGGGAGCTACGAGCAGTACTTC. The chain couples TRBV15 to TRBJ2-7; 7 nucleotides match TRBD1. The CDR3 loop spans 14 amino acids. CDR1 and CDR2 (germline): LNHNV, YYDKDF (reference sequence). The ends lost 3 bases at V and 3 bases at J; junction bases unmatched: 5.

This clonotype was seen only a few times. The chain uses TRBV6-2 or TRBV6-3 and TRBJ2-2; D is ambiguous. Germline V gene data show CDR1 as MNHEY and CDR2 as SVGEGT. CDR3 length: 16 amino acids. Trimming left V 5 bases short and J 0 bases short, with 13 bases between. In DNA, the CDR3 is TGTGCCAGCAGTAACGGCGGAACAGCGAACACCGGGGAGCTGTTTTTT. This gives the protein CASSNGGTANTGELFF.

This clonotype appeared a few times. V is TRBV12-3 or TRBV12-4 and J is TRBJ2-5; D unclear. This CDR3 contains 14 residues. Trimming took 5 bases from V and 5 from J, leaving 15 bases between them. CDR3: CASSSTSGLETQYF. The DNA for the CDR3 is TGTGCCAGCAGTAGCACAAGTGGGTTGGAGACCCAGTACTTC.

This clonotype was seen once. The chain carries TRBV27 and TRBJ2-2; TRBD1 matches 9 bases. The CDR3 contains 16 residues. Trimming took 5 bases from V and 4 from J; bases not matched to a gene: 8. The germline gives CDR1 MNHEY, CDR2 SMNVEV (reference sequence). The CDR3 bases are TGTGCCAGCAGTACAAACAGGGGGCTGGGCACCGGGGAGCTGTTTTTT. Its translation is CASSTNRGLGTGELFF.

There are a few counts of this clonotype. This chain links TRBV6-5 with TRBJ1-2, with a possible D match to TRBD1 (6 bases). Looked up from germline, CDR1 is MNHEY and CDR2 is SVGAGI. V lost 5 bases to trimming and J lost 8 bases, with 12 bases between them. This CDR3 is built from 12 residues. The CDR3 DNA sequence: TGTGCCAGCAGTACGACAGGTGGCGGCTACACCTTC. Translating it yields CASSTTGGGYTF.

This clonotype was seen more than once but under ten times. This rearrangement joins TRBV12-3 or TRBV12-4 to TRBJ1-2; the match to TRBD1 covers 8 bases. The V gene end was trimmed by 2 bases and the J gene end by 2 bases; junction bases not matched to a gene: 7. The CDR3 loop spans 16 amino acids. CDR3 sequence (DNA): TGTGCCAGCAGTTTACGCCGGGACAGGCCGAACTATGGCTACACCTTC. This codes for CASSLRRDRPNYGYTF.

The genes are TRBV24-1 and TRBJ2-1; 7 positions match TRBD2. V shed 3 bases, J shed 4 bases, and the junction held 14 bases outside the gene matches. The CDR3 runs to 18 residues. In germline, CDR1 is KGHDR, CDR2 SFDVKD. CDR3 bases: TGTGCCACCAGTGATGGGGGGAGGGCCAATTACCCTTACAATGAGCAGTTCTTC. This sequence encodes CATSDGGRANYPYNEQFF.

The table lists this clonotype with a few counts. The chain links TRBV7-6 to TRBJ2-1; D remains unclear. The CDR3 extends over 16 amino acids. CDR1 is SGHVS and CDR2 is FNYEAQ in the germline V gene. Deletions cut 1 base from V and 4 bases from J, with 14 bases between. The CDR3 DNA sequence: TGTGCCAGCAGCTTAGACATCCGTGGGCAGTACAATGAGCAGTTCTTC. It encodes CASSLDIRGQYNEQFF.

This chain uses TRBV27 with TRBJ2-5, with D possibly TRBD1 on 6 matching bases. The germline gives CDR1 MNHEY, CDR2 SMNVEV (reference sequence). Deletions cut 4 bases from V and 2 bases from J, with 14 bases between. The CDR3 sequence is 15 residues long. The CDR3 coding sequence is TGTGCCAGCAGTTATACAGGGTCGGGACAAGAGACCCAGTACTTC. Its protein product is CASSYTGSGQETQYF.

This clonotype was observed a few times. The gene calls are TRBV5-5 and TRBJ1-5; D not certain. Germline-derived CDR1 and CDR2 are SGHKS and YYEKEE (reference sequence). CDR3 length: 12 residues. The germline V and J ends were trimmed by 2 bases and 6 bases, with 6 bases remaining between them. CDR3 DNA sequence: TGTGCCAGCAGCTTTGAGGGTCAGCCCCAGCATTTT. Its protein product is CASSFEGQPQHF.

The rearrangement joins TRBV5-1 to TRBJ2-5; D possibly corresponds to TRBD2 (6 bases). This CDR3 has 15 residues. Trimming stripped 3 bases from V and 4 bases from J, with 16 bases between. CDR1 and CDR2 from the germline V gene are SGHRS and YFSETQ. The DNA for the CDR3 is TGCGCCAGCAGCTACACGGGGGATCGGACAGAGACCCAGTACTTC. Its translation is CASSYTGDRTETQYF.

The chain couples TRBV12-3 or TRBV12-4 to TRBJ1-6, with D perhaps TRBD1 (5 bases). CDR3 length: 14 residues. The V and J ends lost 7 bases and 7 bases respectively, with 14 bases between them. The CDR3 loop is CASTKGRGNSPLHF. Written as DNA, the CDR3 is TGTGCCAGCACCAAAGGGCGGGGGAATTCACCCCTCCACTTT.

This clonotype was picked up many times. CDR3 DNA: TGCAGCGTTGAAGGGGGTCAGACATTCAGGAACTACGAGCAGTACTTC. Protein product: CSVEGGQTFRNYEQYF. V usage is TRBV29-1 and J usage is TRBJ2-7; no clear D. Germline V gives CDR1 SQVTM, CDR2 ANQGSEA. V shed 1 base and J shed 3 bases, with 19 bases lying between them. This CDR3 region has 16 residues.

This clonotype was observed a few times. V usage is TRBV20-1 and J usage is TRBJ2-1; the match to TRBD2 covers 8 bases. Germline loops: CDR1 DFQATT, CDR2 SNEGSKA (reference sequence). J gave up 7 bases and V 2 bases, and 16 bases lay outside the gene matches. This CDR3 is 17 amino acids long. Here the CDR3 DNA reads TGCAGTGCTAGAACCCCTTTTTCGGGAGGGCCGAAGAATGAGCAGTTCTTC. It encodes CSARTPFSGGPKNEQFF.

The chain combines TRBV5-1 with TRBJ2-1; 10 nucleotides align to TRBD2. This CDR3 contains 15 residues. Per germline, CDR1 SGHRS and CDR2 YFSETQ. J was trimmed by 10 bases and V by 1 base; bases with no gene match: 8. CDR3 protein: CASSLTASGGWEQFF. CDR3 coding DNA: TGCGCCAGCAGCTTGACGGCTAGCGGGGGATGGGAGCAGTTCTTC.

The chain links TRBV19 to TRBJ2-1, with 10 positions matching TRBD2. V lost 10 bases to trimming and J lost 7 bases; unmatched junction nucleotides: 10. This CDR3 comprises 14 residues. Germline-derived CDR1 and CDR2 are LNHDA and SQIVND (reference sequence). This CDR3 reads CATNLAGVINEQFF. The CDR3 coding sequence is TGTGCCACCAACCTAGCGGGGGTAATAAATGAGCAGTTCTTC. The entire variable domain, with the rest obtained from reference TRBV19 and TRBJ2-1, is as follows: DGGITQSPKYLFRKEGQNVTLSCEQNLNHDAMYWYRQDPGQGLRLIYYSQIVNDFQKGDIAEGYSVSREKKESFPLTVTSAQKNPTAFYLCATNLAGVINEQFFGPGTRLTVL.

The chain combines TRBV11-2 with TRBJ2-3; D might be TRBD2 (6 bases). V lost 5 bases, J lost 3 bases, and 12 bases lay in between. There are 14 residues in the CDR3. Germline V gene sequence: CDR1 SGHAT, CDR2 FQNNGV. In DNA, the CDR3 is TGTGCCAGCAGCGCCGCGGGACGAACAGATACGCAGTATTTT. Its protein product is CASSAAGRTDTQYF.

In this sample, this clonotype turned up a few times. J is TRBJ2-5 and V is TRBV29-1, with no clear D. This CDR3 has 12 residues. V shed 5 bases and J shed 9 bases, with 16 bases lying between them. CDR1 SQVTM and CDR2 ANQGSEA come from the germline V gene. CDR3 coding DNA: TGCAGCGTTCTCGTAGGGCCCCCGTCCCAGTACTTC. This gives the protein CSVLVGPPSQYF.

The chain's CDR3 is CASSPDFGEDRVFYEQYF. Here the CDR3 DNA reads TGTGCCAGCTCACCCGATTTTGGTGAGGACAGGGTCTTCTACGAGCAGTACTTC. The genes are TRBV18 and TRBJ2-7, with 8 bases identical to TRBD1. Germline loops: CDR1 KGHSH, CDR2 LQKENI. The CDR3 runs to 18 residues. J was trimmed by 3 bases and V by 3 bases; bases with no gene match: 16.

The chain is built from TRBV10-2 and TRBJ2-3; D is undetermined. The CDR3 contains 12 residues. The V gene lost 6 bases and the J gene lost 4 bases, with 8 bases spanning the gap. In germline, CDR1 is WSHSY, CDR2 SAAADI. The CDR3 nucleotides read TGCGCCAGCAGGGGCGAGGCAGATACGCAGTATTTT. Residues: CASRGEADTQYF.

This clonotype showed up just a few times. This chain uses TRBV7-9 with TRBJ2-3, with D unclear. This CDR3 spans 13 amino acids. CDR1 is SEHNR and CDR2 is FQNEAQ in the germline V gene (reference sequence). V lost 4 bases, J lost 1 base, and 6 bases lay in between. The DNA of the CDR3 is TGTGCCAGCAGCTCCTACGGCACAGATACGCAGTATTTT. It specifies CASSSYGTDTQYF.

The genes are TRBV6-9 and TRBJ2-7; 9 bases align to TRBD1. Germline CDR1 MNHGY, CDR2 SVAAGI. This CDR3 has 20 amino acids. With 5 bases clipped from V and 3 bases from J, the junction kept 23 bases outside the gene matches. CDR3 amino acids: CASSPRWGQGPITAYYEQYF. In DNA, the CDR3 is TGTGCCAGCAGTCCTAGATGGGGACAGGGACCCATAACAGCGTACTACGAGCAGTACTTC.

The V call is TRBV28, the J call TRBJ2-5; the match to TRBD2 covers 12 bases. Germline CDR1 MDHEN, CDR2 SYDVKM. CDR3 length: 16 amino acids. Trimming took 1 base from V and 7 from J; bases not matched to a gene: 7. The CDR3 bases are TGTGCCAGCAGTTTATCGGCTAGCGGGGGGGCCGGGACCCAGTACTTC. Its protein product is CASSLSASGGAGTQYF.

The chain joins TRBV12-3 or TRBV12-4 to TRBJ2-3; the D is unclear. V was shortened by 6 bases and J by 0 bases, with 19 bases between the two germline ends. The CDR3 runs to 17 residues. The CDR3, as DNA: TGTGCCAGCAGCAGGAGCGCCGTGTTGGCAAGCACAGATACGCAGTATTTT. It translates to CASSRSAVLASTDTQYF.

This chain connects TRBV24-1 to TRBJ2-3, with a possible D match to TRBD2 (6 bases). This CDR3 has 15 amino acids. Trimming took off 3 bases at V and 0 bases at J, with 9 bases between the two ends. Germline lookup yields CDR1 KGHDR and CDR2 SFDVKD. CDR3 protein: CATSDAGSSTDTQYF. Written as DNA, the CDR3 is TGTGCCACCAGTGATGCGGGATCTAGCACAGATACGCAGTATTTT.

Remarks on this clonotype: A junction end diverges from the germline sequence, so it may reflect a read error. V gene TRBV20-1 combines with J gene TRBJ1-2; 10 nucleotides line up with TRBD1. Germline V gene lookup returns CDR1 DFQATT and CDR2 SNEGSKA (reference sequence). This CDR3 contains 14 residues. The CDR3: CSVRQGAVNYGYTF. The CDR3 DNA reads TGCAGTGTTAGACAGGGGGCCGTTAACTATGGCTACACCTTC.